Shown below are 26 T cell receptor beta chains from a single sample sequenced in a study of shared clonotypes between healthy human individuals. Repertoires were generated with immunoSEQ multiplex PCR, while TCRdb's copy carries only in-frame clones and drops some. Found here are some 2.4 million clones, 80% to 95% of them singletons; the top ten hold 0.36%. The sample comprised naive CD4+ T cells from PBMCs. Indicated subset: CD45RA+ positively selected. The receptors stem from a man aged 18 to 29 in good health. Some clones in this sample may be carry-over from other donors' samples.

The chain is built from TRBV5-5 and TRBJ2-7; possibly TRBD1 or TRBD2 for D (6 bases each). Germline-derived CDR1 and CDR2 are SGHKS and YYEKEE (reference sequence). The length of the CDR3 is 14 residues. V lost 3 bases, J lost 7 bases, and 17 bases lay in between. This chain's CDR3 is CASSSTGGRREQYF. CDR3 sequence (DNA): TGTGCCAGCAGCTCGACCGGGGGCCGGAGGGAGCAGTACTTC.

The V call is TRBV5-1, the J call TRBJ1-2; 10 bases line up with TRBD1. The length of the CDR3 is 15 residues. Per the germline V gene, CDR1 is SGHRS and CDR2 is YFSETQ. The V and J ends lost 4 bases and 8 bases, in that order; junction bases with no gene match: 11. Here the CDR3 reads CASSPGRQGAGGYTF. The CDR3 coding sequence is TGCGCCAGCAGCCCAGGGAGACAGGGGGCTGGCGGCTACACCTTC.

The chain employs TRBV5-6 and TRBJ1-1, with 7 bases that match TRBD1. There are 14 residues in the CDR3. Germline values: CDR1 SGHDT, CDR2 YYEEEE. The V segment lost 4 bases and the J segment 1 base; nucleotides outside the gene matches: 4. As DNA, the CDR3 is TGTGCCAGCAGCGAGGGACAGAGGAACACTGAAGCTTTCTTT. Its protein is CASSEGQRNTEAFF.

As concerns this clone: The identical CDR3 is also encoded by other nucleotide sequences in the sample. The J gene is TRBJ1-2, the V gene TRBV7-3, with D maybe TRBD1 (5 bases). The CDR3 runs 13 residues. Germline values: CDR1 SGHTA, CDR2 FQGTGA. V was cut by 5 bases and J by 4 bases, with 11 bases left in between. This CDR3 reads CASSLGQGYGYTF. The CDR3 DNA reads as TGTGCCAGCAGCCTCGGACAAGGCTATGGCTACACCTTC.

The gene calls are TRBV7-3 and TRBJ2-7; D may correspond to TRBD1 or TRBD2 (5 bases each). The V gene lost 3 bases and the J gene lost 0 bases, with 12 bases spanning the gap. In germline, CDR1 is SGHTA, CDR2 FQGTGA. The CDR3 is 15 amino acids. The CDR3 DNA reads TGTGCCAGCAGCTTTGGGGCAGGGAGCTCCTACGAGCAGTACTTC. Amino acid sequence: CASSFGAGSSYEQYF.

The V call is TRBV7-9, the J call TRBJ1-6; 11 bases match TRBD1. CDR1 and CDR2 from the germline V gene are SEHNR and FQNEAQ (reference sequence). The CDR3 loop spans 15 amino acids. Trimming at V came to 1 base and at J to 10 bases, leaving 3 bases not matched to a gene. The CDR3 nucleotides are TGTGCCAGCAGCTTAGGCGGGACAGGGGGATCACCCCTCCACTTT. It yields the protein CASSLGGTGGSPLHF.

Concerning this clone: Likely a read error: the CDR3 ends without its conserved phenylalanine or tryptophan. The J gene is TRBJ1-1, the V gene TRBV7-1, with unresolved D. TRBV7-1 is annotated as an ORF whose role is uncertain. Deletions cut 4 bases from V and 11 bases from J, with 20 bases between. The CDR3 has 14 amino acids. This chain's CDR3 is CASSLAGWKEMAFS. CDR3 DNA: TGTGCCAGCAGCTTAGCCGGTTGGAAGGAGATGGCTTTCTCT.

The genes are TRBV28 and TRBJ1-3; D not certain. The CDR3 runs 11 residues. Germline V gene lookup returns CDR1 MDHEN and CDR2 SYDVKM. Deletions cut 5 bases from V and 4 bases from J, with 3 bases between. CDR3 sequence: CASSTGNTIYF. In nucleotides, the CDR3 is TGTGCCAGCAGTACGGGAAACACCATATATTTT. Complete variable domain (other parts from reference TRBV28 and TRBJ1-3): DVKVTQSSRYLVKRTGEKVFLECVQDMDHENMFWYRQDPGLGLRLIYFSYDVKMKEKGDIPEGYSVSREKKERFSLILESASTNQTSMYLCASSTGNTIYFGEGSWLTVV.

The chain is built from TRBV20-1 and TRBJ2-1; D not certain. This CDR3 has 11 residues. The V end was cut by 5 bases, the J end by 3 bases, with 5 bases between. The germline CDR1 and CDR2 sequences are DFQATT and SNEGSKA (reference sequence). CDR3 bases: TGCAGTGCTCCTTACTACAATGAGCAGTTCTTC. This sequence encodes CSAPYYNEQFF.

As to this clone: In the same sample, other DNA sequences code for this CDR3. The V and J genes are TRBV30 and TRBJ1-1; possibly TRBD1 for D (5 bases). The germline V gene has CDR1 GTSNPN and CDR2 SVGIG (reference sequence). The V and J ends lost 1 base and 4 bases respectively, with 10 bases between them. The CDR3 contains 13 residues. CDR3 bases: TGTGCCTGGAGTGCCCAGGGTGGCACTGAAGCTTTCTTT. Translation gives CAWSAQGGTEAFF.

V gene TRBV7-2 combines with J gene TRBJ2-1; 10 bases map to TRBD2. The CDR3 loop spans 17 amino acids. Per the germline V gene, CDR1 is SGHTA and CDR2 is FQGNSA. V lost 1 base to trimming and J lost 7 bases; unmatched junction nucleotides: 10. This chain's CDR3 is CASSLVASGGVWNEQFF. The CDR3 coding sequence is TGTGCCAGCAGCTTAGTGGCTAGCGGGGGCGTTTGGAATGAGCAGTTCTTC.

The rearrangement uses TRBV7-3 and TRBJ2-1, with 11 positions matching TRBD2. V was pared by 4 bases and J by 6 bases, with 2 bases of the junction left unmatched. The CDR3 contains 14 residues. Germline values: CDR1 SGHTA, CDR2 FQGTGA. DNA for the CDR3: TGTGCCAGCAGCTACGGGACTAGCGGCAATGAGCAGTTCTTC. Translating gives CASSYGTSGNEQFF.

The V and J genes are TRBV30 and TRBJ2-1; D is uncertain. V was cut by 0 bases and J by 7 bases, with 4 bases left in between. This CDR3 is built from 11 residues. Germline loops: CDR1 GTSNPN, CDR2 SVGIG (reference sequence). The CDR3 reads CAWSVFNEQFF. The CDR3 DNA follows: TGTGCCTGGAGTGTATTTAATGAGCAGTTCTTC.

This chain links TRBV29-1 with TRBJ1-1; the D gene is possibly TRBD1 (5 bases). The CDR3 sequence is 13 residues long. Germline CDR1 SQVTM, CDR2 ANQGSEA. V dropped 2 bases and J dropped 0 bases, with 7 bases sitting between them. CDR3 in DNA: TGCAGCGTTGAAAAACAGGTGAACACTGAAGCTTTCTTT. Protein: CSVEKQVNTEAFF.

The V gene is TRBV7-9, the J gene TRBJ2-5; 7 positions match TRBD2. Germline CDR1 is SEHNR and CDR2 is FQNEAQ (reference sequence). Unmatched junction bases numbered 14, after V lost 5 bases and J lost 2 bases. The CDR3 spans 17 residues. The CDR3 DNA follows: TGTGCCAGCAGCACCATCGGGGCGGGAGTAGGACAAGAGACCCAGTACTTC. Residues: CASSTIGAGVGQETQYF.

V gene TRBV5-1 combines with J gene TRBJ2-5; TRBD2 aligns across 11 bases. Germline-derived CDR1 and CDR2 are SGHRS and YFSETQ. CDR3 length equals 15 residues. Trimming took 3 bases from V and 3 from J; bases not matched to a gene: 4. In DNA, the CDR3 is TGCGCCAGCAGCTCCGTACTAGCGGGAGAAGAGACCCAGTACTTC. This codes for CASSSVLAGEETQYF.

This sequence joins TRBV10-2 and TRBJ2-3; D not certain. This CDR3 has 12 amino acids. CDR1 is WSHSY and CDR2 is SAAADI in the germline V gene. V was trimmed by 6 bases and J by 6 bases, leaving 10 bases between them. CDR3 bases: TGCGCCAGCAGGTGGGCGACGGATACGCAGTATTTT. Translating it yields CASRWATDTQYF.

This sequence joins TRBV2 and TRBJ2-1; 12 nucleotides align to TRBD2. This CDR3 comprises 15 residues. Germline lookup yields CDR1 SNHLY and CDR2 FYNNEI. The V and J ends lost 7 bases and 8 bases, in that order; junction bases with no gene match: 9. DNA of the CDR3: TGTGCCAGCAACCCGACTAGCGGGAGAATCGATGAGCAGTTCTTC. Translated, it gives CASNPTSGRIDEQFF.

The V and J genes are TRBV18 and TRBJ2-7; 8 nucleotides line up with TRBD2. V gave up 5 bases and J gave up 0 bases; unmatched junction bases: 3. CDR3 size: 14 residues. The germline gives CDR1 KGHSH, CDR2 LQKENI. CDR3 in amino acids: CASSVTSGSYEQYF. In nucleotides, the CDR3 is TGTGCCAGCTCAGTCACTAGCGGCTCCTACGAGCAGTACTTC.

The CDR3 protein is CASGRLASHTGELFF. CDR3 coding DNA: TGTGCCAGCGGACGACTAGCCTCCCACACCGGGGAGCTGTTTTTT. The chain joins TRBV27 to TRBJ2-2; 7 bases match TRBD2. The germline gives CDR1 MNHEY, CDR2 SMNVEV (reference sequence). The junction had 9 bases not matched to a gene; V was cut back by 8 bases and J by 3 bases. The CDR3 sequence is 15 residues long.

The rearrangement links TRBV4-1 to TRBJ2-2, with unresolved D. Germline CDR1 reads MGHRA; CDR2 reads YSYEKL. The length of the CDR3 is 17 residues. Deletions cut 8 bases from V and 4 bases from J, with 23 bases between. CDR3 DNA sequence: TGCGCCAGCGAGCCTAATTCCGGGTTCCGAGGCACCGGGGAGCTGTTTTTT. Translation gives CASEPNSGFRGTGELFF.

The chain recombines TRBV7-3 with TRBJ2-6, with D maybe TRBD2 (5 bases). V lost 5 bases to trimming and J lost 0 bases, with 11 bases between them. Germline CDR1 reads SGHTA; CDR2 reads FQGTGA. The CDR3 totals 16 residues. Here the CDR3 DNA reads TGTGCCAGCAGCCAAGGGAGCCGCTCTGGGGCCAACGTCCTGACTTTC. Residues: CASSQGSRSGANVLTF.

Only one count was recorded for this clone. CDR3 nucleotide sequence: TGTGCCAGCAGGCTACAGGGGGCCCGCGAGCAGTACTTC. This codes for CASRLQGAREQYF. The rearrangement uses TRBV28 and TRBJ2-5, with 9 bases aligning to TRBD1. The DNA matches TRBJ2-7 better at its end, which makes the J call doubtful. This CDR3 has 13 amino acids. The V gene's germline CDR1 is MDHEN and CDR2 SYDVKM.

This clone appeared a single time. This CDR3 is CASSLWGVPEAFF. In nucleotides, the CDR3 is TGTGCCAGCAGTTTATGGGGGGTCCCTGAAGCTTTCTTT. The rearrangement links TRBV28 to TRBJ1-1, with D perhaps matching TRBD1 (5 bases). The CDR3 is made up of 13 amino acids. The germline V and J ends were trimmed by 0 bases and 6 bases, with 8 bases remaining between them. Germline V CDR1 and CDR2: MDHEN, SYDVKM.

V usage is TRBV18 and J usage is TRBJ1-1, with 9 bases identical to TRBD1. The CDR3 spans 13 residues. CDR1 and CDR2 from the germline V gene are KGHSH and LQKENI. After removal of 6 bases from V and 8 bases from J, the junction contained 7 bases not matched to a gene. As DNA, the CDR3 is TGTGCCAGCTCGCCTAAAACAGGGGGCGAAGCTTTCTTT. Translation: CASSPKTGGEAFF.

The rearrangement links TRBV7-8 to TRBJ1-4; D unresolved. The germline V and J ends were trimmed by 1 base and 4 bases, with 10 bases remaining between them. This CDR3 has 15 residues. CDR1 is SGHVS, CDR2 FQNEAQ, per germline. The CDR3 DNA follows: TGTGCCAGCAGCTTAGTTTCTAGATATAATGAAAAACTGTTTTTT. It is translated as CASSLVSRYNEKLFF.